The source of this TCR beta chain is a study of T cell responses to AZD1222 COVID-19 vaccine. Study conclusions and caveats: There were vaccine-associated CD4 TCRs across spike, dominant at 160-218 and 743-854. Sampled repertoires all dated from after the peak T cell response.

With regard to this clone: No antigen is known for it.

This CDR3 region has 15 residues. V lost 5 bases to trimming and J lost 6 bases; unmatched junction nucleotides: 10. The germline V gene encodes CDR1 SGHDT and CDR2 YYEEEE. Profiled with immunoSEQ multiplex PCR; TCRdb holds only in-frame clones, not every one. The repertoire includes around 70,000 clones, 88% of them detected once, and about 5% sits in the top ten. The clonotype originates from an adult who received the MenACWY meningococcal vaccine as a control. This specimen consisted of peripheral blood, obtained 28 days after the second dose of the MenACWY control vaccine. The gene calls are TRBV5-6 and TRBJ2-2, with TRBD1 matching 7 bases. CDR3 in DNA: TGTGCCAGCAGATCGAGCAGACAGGGCCCCGGGGAGCTGTTTTTT. Protein sequence: CASRSSRQGPGELFF.